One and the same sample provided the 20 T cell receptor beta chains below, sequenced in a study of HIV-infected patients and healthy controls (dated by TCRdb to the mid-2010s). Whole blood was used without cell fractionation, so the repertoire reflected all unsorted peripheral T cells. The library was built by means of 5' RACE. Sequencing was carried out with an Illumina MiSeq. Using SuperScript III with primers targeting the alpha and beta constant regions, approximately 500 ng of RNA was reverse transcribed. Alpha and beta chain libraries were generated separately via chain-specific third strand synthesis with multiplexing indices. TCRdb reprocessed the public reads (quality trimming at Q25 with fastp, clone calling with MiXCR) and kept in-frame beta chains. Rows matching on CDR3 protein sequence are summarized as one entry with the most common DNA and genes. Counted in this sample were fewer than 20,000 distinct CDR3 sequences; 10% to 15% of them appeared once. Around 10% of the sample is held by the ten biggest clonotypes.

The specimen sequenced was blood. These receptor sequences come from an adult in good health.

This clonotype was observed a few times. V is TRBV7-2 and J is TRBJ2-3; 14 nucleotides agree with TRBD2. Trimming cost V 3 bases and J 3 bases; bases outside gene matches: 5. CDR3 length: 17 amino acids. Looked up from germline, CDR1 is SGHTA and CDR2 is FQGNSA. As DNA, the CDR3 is TGTGCCAGCAGCTTGACTAGCGGGGGGGCCAGGACAGATACGCAGTATTTT. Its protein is CASSLTSGGARTDTQYF.

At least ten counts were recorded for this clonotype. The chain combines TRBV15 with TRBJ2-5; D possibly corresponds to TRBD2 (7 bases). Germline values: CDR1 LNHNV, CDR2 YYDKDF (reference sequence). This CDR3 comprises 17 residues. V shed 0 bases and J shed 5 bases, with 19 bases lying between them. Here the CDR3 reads CATSRDMAGASMETQYF. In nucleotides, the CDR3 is TGTGCCACCAGCAGAGATATGGCGGGGGCCTCAATGGAGACCCAGTACTTC.

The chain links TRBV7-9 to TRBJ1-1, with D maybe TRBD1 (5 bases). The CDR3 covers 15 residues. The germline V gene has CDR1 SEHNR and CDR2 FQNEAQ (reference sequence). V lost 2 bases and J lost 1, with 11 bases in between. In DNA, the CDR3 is TGTGCCAGCAGCTTAAGACGGGGACGGAACACTGAAGCTTTCTTT. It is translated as CASSLRRGRNTEAFF.

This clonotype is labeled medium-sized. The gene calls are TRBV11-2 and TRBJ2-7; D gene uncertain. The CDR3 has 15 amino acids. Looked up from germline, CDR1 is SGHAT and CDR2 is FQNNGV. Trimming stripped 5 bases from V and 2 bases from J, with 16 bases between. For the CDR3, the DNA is TGTGCCAGCAGCCCCGGGCTCCAGCAGACCTACGAGCAGTACTTC. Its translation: CASSPGLQQTYEQYF.

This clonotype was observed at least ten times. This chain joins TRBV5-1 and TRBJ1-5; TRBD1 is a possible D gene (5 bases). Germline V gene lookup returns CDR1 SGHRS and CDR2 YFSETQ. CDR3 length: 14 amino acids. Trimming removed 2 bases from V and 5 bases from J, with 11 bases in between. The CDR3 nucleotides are TGCGCCAGCAGCTTTTACGGAGGGGATCAGCCCCAGCATTTT. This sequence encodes CASSFYGGDQPQHF.

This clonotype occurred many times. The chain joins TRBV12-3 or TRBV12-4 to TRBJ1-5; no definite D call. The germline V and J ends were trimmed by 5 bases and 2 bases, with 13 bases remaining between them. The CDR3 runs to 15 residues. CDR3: CASSPRGVGNQPQHF. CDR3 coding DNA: TGTGCCAGCAGTCCCCGTGGAGTGGGCAATCAGCCCCAGCATTTT.

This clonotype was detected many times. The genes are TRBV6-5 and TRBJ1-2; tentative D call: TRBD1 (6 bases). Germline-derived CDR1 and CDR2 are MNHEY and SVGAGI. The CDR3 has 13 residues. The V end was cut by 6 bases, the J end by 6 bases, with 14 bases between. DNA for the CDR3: TGTGCCAGCAGAGGGCAGGGGAACGATGGCTACACCTTC. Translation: CASRGQGNDGYTF.

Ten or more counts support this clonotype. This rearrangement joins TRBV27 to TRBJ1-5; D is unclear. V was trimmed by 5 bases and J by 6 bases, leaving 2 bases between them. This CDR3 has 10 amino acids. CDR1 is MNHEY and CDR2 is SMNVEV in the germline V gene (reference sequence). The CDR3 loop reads CASSPQPQHF. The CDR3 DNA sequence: TGTGCCAGCAGTCCTCAGCCCCAGCATTTT.

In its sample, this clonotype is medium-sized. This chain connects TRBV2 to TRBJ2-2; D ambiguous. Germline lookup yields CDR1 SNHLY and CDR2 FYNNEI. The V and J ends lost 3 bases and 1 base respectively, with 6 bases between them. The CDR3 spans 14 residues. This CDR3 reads CASSDLVNTGELFF. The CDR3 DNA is TGTGCCAGCAGTGACTTGGTGAACACCGGGGAGCTGTTTTTT.

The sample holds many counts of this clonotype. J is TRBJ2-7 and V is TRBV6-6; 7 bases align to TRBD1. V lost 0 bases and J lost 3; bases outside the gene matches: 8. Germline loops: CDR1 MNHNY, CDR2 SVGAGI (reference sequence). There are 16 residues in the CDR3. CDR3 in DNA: TGTGCCAGCAGTTACTCATCCGGGACAGTTATCTACGAGCAGTACTTC. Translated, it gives CASSYSSGTVIYEQYF.

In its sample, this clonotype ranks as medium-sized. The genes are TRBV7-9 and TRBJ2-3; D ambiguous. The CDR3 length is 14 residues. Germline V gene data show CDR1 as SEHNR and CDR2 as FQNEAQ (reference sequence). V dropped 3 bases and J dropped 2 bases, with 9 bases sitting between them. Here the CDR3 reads CASSLGIFTDTQYF. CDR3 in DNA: TGTGCCAGCAGCTTGGGAATTTTCACAGATACGCAGTATTTT.

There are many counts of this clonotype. CDR3 coding DNA: TGTGCCTGGAGACCGGGACAGGGTAATTCACCCCTCCACTTT. Its protein is CAWRPGQGNSPLHF. The rearrangement uses TRBV30 and TRBJ1-6; 9 bases are a match to TRBD1. The V segment lost 3 bases and the J segment 6 bases; nucleotides outside the gene matches: 3. CDR1 and CDR2 (germline): GTSNPN, SVGIG (reference sequence). CDR3 size: 14 residues.

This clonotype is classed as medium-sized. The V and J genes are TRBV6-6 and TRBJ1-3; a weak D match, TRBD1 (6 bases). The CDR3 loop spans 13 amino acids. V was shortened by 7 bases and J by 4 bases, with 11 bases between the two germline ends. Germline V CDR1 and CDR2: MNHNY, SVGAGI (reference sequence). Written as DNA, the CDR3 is TGTGCCAGCATAGGGGGAATCGGAAACACCATATATTTT. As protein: CASIGGIGNTIYF.

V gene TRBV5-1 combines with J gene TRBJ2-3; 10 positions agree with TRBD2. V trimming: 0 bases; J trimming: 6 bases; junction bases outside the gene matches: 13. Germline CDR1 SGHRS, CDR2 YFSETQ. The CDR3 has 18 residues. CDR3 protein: CASSLVILLAGPADTQYF. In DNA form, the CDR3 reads TGCGCCAGCAGCTTGGTCATACTACTAGCGGGGCCAGCCGATACGCAGTATTTT.

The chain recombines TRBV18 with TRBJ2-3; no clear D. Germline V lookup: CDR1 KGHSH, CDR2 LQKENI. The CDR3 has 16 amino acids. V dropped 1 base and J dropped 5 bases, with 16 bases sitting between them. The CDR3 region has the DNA TGTGCCAGCTCACCACTCGCCCCCACTCACGGAGATACGCAGTATTTT. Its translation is CASSPLAPTHGDTQYF.

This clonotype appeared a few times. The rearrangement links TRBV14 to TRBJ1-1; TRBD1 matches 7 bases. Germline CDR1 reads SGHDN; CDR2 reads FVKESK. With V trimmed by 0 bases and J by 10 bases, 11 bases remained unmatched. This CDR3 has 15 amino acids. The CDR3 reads CASSQDRARGRVAFF. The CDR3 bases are TGTGCCAGCAGCCAAGATCGGGCAAGGGGGCGTGTAGCTTTCTTT.

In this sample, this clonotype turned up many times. Here the CDR3 DNA reads TGTGCCTGGTCGGCCGTGAATCAGCCCCAGCATTTT. The encoded protein is CAWSAVNQPQHF. This chain connects TRBV30 to TRBJ1-5, with no clear D. Trimming pared 5 bases from V and 4 bases from J, leaving 9 bases between. The CDR3 covers 12 residues. From germline, CDR1 is GTSNPN and CDR2 SVGIG (reference sequence).

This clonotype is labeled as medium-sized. CDR3 nucleotides: TGTGCCTGGGAGGGGGCTTGGGGGCTTAACTATGGCTACACCTTC. This gives the protein CAWEGAWGLNYGYTF. The V gene is TRBV30, the J gene TRBJ1-2; 7 nucleotides match TRBD1. Unmatched junction bases numbered 10, after V lost 5 bases and J lost 1 base. The V gene's germline CDR1 is GTSNPN and CDR2 SVGIG (reference sequence). This CDR3 comprises 15 residues.

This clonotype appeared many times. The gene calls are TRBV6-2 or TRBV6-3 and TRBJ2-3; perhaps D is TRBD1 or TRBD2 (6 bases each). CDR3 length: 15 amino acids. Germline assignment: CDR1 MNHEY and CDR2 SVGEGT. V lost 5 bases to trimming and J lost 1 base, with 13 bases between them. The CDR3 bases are TGTGCCAGCAGTCTCGGGGGCCGCGGCACAGATACGCAGTATTTT. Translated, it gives CASSLGGRGTDTQYF.

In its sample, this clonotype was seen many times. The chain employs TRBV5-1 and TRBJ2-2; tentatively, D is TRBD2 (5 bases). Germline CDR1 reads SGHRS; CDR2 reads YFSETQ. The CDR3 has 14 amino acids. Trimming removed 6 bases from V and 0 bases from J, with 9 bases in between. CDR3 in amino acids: CASIGMTNTGELFF. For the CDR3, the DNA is TGCGCCAGCATCGGGATGACGAACACCGGGGAGCTGTTTTTT. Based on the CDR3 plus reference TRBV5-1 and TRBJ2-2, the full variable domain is KAGVTQTPRYLIKTRGQQVTLSCSPISGHRSVSWYQQTPGQGLQFLFEYFSETQRNKGNFPGRFSGRQFSNSRSEMNVSTLELGDSALYLCASIGMTNTGELFFGEGSRLTVL.